This T cell receptor (beta chain) was identified during a study of blood T cell repertoires in COVID-19. The CDR3 has 16 residues. Germline CDR1 and CDR2: SGHRS and YFSETQ. Unmatched junction bases numbered 4, after V lost 0 bases and J lost 3 bases. Only in-frame clones appear in the TCRdb table, and some are missing; sequencing was by immunoSEQ multiplex PCR. The sample yields about 200,000 clones, approximately 90% seen once. Specimen: peripheral blood. The origin of this receptor is a man aged 50 to 60 with acute or convalescent COVID-19. The rearrangement links TRBV5-1 to TRBJ2-3; TRBD2 matches 10 bases. CDR3 amino acids: CASSLGSAGGTDTQYF. CDR3 DNA sequence: TGCGCCAGCAGCTTGGGTTCAGCGGGGGGGACAGATACGCAGTATTTT.